Given below is one T cell receptor beta chain in context. Antigen specificity is unknown. These data come from a study of CD8 T cells in ankylosing spondylitis. Study-wide results and caveats: It appeared that ankylosing spondylitis blood was characterized by a TCR beta motif of several highly homologous variants.

TCRdb reprocessed the 5' RACE reads with MiXCR, giving one entry per CDR3 protein. Of around 120,000 distinct CDR3 sequences detected, about 25% appear once; the ten largest clones hold over 9%. Germline-derived CDR1 and CDR2 are KGHSH and LQKENI. The ends lost 5 bases at V and 7 bases at J; junction bases unmatched: 4. This CDR3 contains 12 residues. This chain links TRBV18 with TRBJ1-2; TRBD1 matches 7 bases. The clonotype originates from a male donor with ankylosing spondylitis. The source material was synovial fluid, either unsorted or a sorted T cell fraction (not recorded which). Here the CDR3 reads CASSTGEAGYTF. CDR3 nucleotide sequence: TGTGCCAGCTCAACAGGGGAGGCTGGCTACACCTTC.